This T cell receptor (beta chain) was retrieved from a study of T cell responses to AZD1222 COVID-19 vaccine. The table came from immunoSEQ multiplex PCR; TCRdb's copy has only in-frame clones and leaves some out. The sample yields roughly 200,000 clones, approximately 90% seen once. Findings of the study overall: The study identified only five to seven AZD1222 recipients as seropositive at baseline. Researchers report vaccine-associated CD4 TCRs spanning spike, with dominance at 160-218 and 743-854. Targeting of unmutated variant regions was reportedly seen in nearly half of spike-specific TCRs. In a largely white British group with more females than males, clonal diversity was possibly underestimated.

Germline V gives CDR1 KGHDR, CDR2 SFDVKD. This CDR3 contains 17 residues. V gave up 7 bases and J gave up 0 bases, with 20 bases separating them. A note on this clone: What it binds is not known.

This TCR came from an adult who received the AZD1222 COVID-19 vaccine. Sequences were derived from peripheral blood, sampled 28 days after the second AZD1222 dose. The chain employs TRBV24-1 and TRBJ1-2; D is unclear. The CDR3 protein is CATSAGEGRSANYGYTF. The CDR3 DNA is TGTGCCACCAGCGCTGGTGAGGGTCGGAGCGCTAACTATGGCTACACCTTC.